A single sample gave rise to the 13 T cell receptor beta chains below, sequenced in a study of monozygotic twins with inflammatory bowel disease. TCRdb reprocessed the 5' RACE reads and reports one entry per CDR3 protein, with no DNA. Here the sample table reports more than 350,000 distinct CDR3 sequences. The sequenced sample consisted of blood. These TCRs come from a human donor with ulcerative colitis or Crohn's disease, or a healthy co-twin of an affected twin (not recorded which).

The chain is built from TRBV5-1 and TRBJ2-2; the D call of TRBD1 rests on TCRdb alone, since no DNA is present to check it. Germline CDR1 reads SGHRS; CDR2 reads YFSETQ. The CDR3 runs to 14 residues. CDR3: CASSFAGDTGELFF.

The rearrangement uses TRBV4-2 and TRBJ2-1; TCRdb picks TRBD2, but there is no DNA to check that call. Germline values: CDR1 LGHNA, CDR2 YNFKEQ. The CDR3 is 19 amino acids. CDR3 region: CASSGLGLADPFFGDEQFF.

This chain joins TRBV4-2 and TRBJ1-6. The length of the CDR3 is 12 residues. Germline V CDR1 and CDR2: LGHNA, YNFKEQ. The CDR3 spells CASSHGDSPLHF.

The V and J genes are TRBV4-3 and TRBJ1-2; the TCRdb call, TRBD1, lacks DNA for checking. The CDR3 runs 15 residues. Germline V gives CDR1 LGHNA, CDR2 YSLEER. CDR3 amino acids: CASSQGRDTSDGYTF.

V gene TRBV28 combines with J gene TRBJ2-1. There are 15 residues in the CDR3. Germline V lookup: CDR1 MDHEN, CDR2 SYDVKM. The CDR3 here is CASSLVGPFYNEQFF.

This chain joins TRBV5-1 and TRBJ2-5; the TCRdb call, TRBD1, lacks DNA for checking. The CDR3 is 15 amino acids. Germline CDR1 and CDR2: SGHRS and YFSETQ. CDR3 amino acids: CASGTGAVTGETQYF.

This chain joins TRBV29-1 and TRBJ2-7. CDR1 is SQVTM and CDR2 is ANQGSEA in the germline V gene. The CDR3 loop spans 11 amino acids. The CDR3 loop reads CSVQGVHEQYF.

The CDR3 region is CASSPRDRPSSGNTIYF. This sequence joins TRBV7-9 and TRBJ1-3; checking the TCRdb D call of TRBD1 is not possible without DNA. Germline V gives CDR1 SEHNR, CDR2 FQNEAQ (reference sequence). This CDR3 region has 17 residues.

The V call is TRBV20-1, the J call TRBJ1-1. This CDR3 region has 13 residues. Germline V gives CDR1 DFQATT, CDR2 SNEGSKA (reference sequence). The CDR3 sequence: CSARTDMNTEAFF.

The chain joins TRBV6-5 to TRBJ2-1; TCRdb gives TRBD1 as the D gene, but with no DNA this cannot be confirmed. CDR3 size: 12 residues. Per germline, CDR1 MNHEY and CDR2 SVGAGI. The CDR3: CASSPLGNEQFF.

This rearrangement joins TRBV7-2 to TRBJ2-3; lacking DNA, the TRBD2 call made by TCRdb goes unchecked. The CDR3 contains 13 residues. Germline CDR1 SGHTA, CDR2 FQGNSA. CDR3 sequence reads: CASSAGGPDTQYF.

The CDR3 loop reads CASSYYRETQYF. V usage is TRBV6-6 and J usage is TRBJ2-5. This CDR3 region has 12 residues. CDR1 and CDR2 (germline): MNHNY, SVGAGI (reference sequence).

The chain carries TRBV3-1 and TRBJ1-5. The CDR3 spans 14 residues. Germline lookup yields CDR1 LGHDT and CDR2 YNNKEL (reference sequence). The CDR3 protein is CASSQGHGRQPQHF.